The present T cell receptor (beta chain) was sequenced within a study of shared clonotypes between healthy human individuals. Here immunoSEQ multiplex PCR was the method, and the copy in TCRdb shows in-frame clones only, minus some. The data hold millions of clones, with 95% observed a single time. This sequence was found in a man aged 18 to 29 in good health. The specimen was naive CD4+ T cells sorted from blood. The subset is: CD45RA+ positively selected.

CDR3 sequence (DNA): TGCGCCAGCAGCATACTACCTAGCGGCGAGCAGTACTTC. It yields the protein CASSILPSGEQYF. The V gene is TRBV5-1, the J gene TRBJ2-7; 7 nucleotides agree with TRBD2. V shed 4 bases and J 6 bases; nucleotides not matched to a gene: 7. The CDR3 runs to 13 residues. Germline assignment: CDR1 SGHRS and CDR2 YFSETQ.